This TCR beta chain originates from a study of T cells in Graves' hyperthyroidism and ophthalmopathy. Findings and limits, study-wide: Most thyroid clonotypes expanded above 0.001 appeared in blood too.

This clonotype was picked up many times. Its antigen is unidentified. Germline V gene sequence: CDR1 SGHVS, CDR2 FQNEAQ. The CDR3 runs to 18 residues. Trimming removed 3 bases from V and 3 bases from J; junction bases left unmatched: 13. Amplified TCR beta CDR3 regions came from RNA transcripts. HTBI primers drove first-round RT-PCR of the TCR CDR3. TCRdb re-derived calls from the multiplex PCR reads in MiXCR, one entry per CDR3 protein. The sample has 550,000 to 700,000 distinct CDR3 sequences, approximately 44% seen once. What was sequenced was peripheral blood or thyroid tissue (not recorded which). This clonotype was obtained from an adult woman with Graves' disease, either hyperthyroidism or ophthalmopathy (not recorded which). The chain links TRBV7-8 to TRBJ2-3; 9 bases line up with TRBD2. Here the CDR3 reads CASSFPEGSGSLTDTQYF. CDR3 DNA: TGTGCCAGCAGCTTCCCCGAGGGTAGCGGGAGTTTGACAGATACGCAGTATTTT.